This TCR beta chain was sequenced in a study of blood T cell repertoires in COVID-19. Germline CDR1 SGHTA, CDR2 FQGNSA. V lost 0 bases and J lost 9, with 12 bases in between. CDR3 length: 14 amino acids. In the authors' workflow: Reference gene primers were amplified, and this amplification served to estimate nucleated cell counts. Only in-frame clones appear in the TCRdb table, and some are missing; sequencing was by immunoSEQ multiplex PCR. V and J calls plus clone size are reproduced from that table; the DNA served to infer D and trimming. The data show over 90,000 clones, about 85% seen once. Patients of the Seattle cohort, enrolled during active infection, were followed longitudinally.

This chain links TRBV7-2 with TRBJ2-1, with D possibly matching TRBD2 (6 bases). Material: peripheral blood. This clonotype was sampled from a woman between 50 and 59 years old with COVID-19, enrolled during active disease. This chain's CDR3 is CASSLALRGGEQFF. In nucleotides, the CDR3 is TGTGCCAGCAGCTTAGCCTTGCGGGGAGGTGAGCAGTTCTTC.